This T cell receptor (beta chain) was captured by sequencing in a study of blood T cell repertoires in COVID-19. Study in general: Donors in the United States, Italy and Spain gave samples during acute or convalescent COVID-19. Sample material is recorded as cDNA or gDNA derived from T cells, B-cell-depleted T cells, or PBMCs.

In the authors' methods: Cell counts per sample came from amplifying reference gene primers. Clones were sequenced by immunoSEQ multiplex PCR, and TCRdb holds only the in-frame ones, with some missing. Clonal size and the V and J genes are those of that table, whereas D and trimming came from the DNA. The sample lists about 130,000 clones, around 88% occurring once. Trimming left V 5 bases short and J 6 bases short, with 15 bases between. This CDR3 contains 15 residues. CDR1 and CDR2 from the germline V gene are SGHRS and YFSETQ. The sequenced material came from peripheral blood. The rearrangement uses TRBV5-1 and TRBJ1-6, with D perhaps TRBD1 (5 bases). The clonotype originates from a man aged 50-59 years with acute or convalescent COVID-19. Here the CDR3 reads CASRAQGSGNSPLHF. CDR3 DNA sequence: TGCGCCAGCAGGGCCCAGGGTAGCGGTAATTCACCCCTCCACTTT.